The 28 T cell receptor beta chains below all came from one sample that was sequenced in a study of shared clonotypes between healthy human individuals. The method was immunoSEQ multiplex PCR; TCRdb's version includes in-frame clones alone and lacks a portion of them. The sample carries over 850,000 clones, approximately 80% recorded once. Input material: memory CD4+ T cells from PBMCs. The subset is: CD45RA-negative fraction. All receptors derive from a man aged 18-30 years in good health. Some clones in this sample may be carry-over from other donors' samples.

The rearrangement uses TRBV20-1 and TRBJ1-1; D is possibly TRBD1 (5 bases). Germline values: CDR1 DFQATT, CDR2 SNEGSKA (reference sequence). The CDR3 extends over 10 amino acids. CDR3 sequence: CGNRGPEAFF. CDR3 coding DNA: TGCGGGAACCGGGGCCCTGAAGCTTTCTTT.

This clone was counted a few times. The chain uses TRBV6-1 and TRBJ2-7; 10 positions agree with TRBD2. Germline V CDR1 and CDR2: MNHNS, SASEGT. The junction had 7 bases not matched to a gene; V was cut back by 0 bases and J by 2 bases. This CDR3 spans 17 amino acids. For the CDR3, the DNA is TGTGCCAGCAGTGAAGCGCATTTAGCGGGAGGAACCTACGAGCAGTACTTC. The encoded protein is CASSEAHLAGGTYEQYF.

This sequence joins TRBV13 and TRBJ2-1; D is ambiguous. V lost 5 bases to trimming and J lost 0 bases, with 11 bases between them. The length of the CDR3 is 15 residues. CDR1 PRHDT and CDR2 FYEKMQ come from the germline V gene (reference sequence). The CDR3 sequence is CASSPRVGSYNEQFF. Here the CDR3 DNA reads TGTGCCAGCAGCCCGCGAGTGGGCTCCTACAATGAGCAGTTCTTC.

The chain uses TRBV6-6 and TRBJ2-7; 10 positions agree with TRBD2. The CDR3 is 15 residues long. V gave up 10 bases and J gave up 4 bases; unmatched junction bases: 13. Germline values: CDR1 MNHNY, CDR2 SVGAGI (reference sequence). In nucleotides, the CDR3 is TGTGCCACCACAACATCATTAGCGGGAGGTTACGAGCAGTACTTC. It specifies CATTTSLAGGYEQYF.

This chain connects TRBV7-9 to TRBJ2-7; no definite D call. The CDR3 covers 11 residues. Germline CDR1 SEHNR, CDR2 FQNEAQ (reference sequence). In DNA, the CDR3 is TGTGCTGTCGAGACTGCATACGAGCAGTACTTC. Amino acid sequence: CAVETAYEQYF.

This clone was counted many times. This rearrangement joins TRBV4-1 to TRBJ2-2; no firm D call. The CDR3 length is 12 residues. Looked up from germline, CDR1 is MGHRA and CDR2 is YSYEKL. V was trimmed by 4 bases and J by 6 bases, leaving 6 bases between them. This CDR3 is CASSRPPGELFF. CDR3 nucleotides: TGCGCCAGCAGCCGCCCACCCGGGGAGCTGTTTTTT.

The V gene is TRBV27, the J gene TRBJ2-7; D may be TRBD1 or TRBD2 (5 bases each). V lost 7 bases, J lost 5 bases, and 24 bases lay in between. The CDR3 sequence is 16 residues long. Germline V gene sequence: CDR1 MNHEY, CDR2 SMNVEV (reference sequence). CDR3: CASTREADMGVHEQYF. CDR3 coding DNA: TGTGCCAGCACCCGAGAAGCGGACATGGGGGTCCACGAGCAGTACTTC.

As DNA, the CDR3 is TGCAGCGTTGAAGATCCCCCCCGTGGGGGAACTGAAGCTTTCTTT. Translating it yields CSVEDPPRGGTEAFF. The chain couples TRBV29-1 to TRBJ1-1; tentative D call: TRBD1 (5 bases). With 0 bases removed from V and 5 bases from J, the gap between germline ends came to 16 bases. From germline, CDR1 is SQVTM and CDR2 ANQGSEA. The CDR3 runs to 15 residues. The full variable domain, its missing parts supplied by reference TRBV29-1 and TRBJ1-1, is SAVISQKPSRDICQRGTSLTIQCQVDSQVTMMFWYRQQPGQSLTLIATANQGSEATYESGFVIDKFPISRPNLTFSTLTVSNMSPEDSSIYLCSVEDPPRGGTEAFFGQGTRLTVV.

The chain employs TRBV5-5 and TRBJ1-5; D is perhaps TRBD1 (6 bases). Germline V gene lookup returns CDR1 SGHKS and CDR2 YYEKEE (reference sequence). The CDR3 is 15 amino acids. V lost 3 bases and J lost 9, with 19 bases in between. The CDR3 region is CASSWGADLRGPQHF. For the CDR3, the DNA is TGTGCCAGCAGCTGGGGGGCGGACCTTCGGGGGCCCCAGCATTTT.

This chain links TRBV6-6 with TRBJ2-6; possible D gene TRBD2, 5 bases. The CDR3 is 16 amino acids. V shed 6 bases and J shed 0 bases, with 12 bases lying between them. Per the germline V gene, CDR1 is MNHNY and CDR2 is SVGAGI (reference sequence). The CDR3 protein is CASRFTEVSGANVLTF. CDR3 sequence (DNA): TGTGCCAGCAGATTTACGGAGGTCTCTGGGGCCAACGTCCTGACTTTC.

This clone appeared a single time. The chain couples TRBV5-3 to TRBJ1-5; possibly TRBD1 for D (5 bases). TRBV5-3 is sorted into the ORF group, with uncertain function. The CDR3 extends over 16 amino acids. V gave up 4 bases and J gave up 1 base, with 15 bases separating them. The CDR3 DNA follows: TGTGCCAGAAGCCTCCTCGCCAGGGTAAGCAATCAGCCCCAGCATTTT. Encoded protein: CARSLLARVSNQPQHF.

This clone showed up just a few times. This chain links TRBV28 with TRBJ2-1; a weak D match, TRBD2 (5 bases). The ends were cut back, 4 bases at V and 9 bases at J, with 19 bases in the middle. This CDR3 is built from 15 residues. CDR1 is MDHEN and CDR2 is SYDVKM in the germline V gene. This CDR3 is CASSSPSTGDSEQFF. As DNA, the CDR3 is TGTGCCAGCAGTTCGCCTAGCACCGGGGATAGTGAGCAGTTCTTC. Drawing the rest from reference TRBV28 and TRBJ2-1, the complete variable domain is DVKVTQSSRYLVKRTGEKVFLECVQDMDHENMFWYRQDPGLGLRLIYFSYDVKMKEKGDIPEGYSVSREKKERFSLILESASTNQTSMYLCASSSPSTGDSEQFFGPGTRLTVL.

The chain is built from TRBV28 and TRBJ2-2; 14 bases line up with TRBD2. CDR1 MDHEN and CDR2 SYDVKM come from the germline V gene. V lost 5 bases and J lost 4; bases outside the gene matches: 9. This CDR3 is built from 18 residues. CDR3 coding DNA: TGTGCCAGCAGTCATGATGCAGGACTAGCGGGAGGCACCGGGGAGCTGTTTTTT. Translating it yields CASSHDAGLAGGTGELFF. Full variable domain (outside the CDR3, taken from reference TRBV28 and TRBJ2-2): DVKVTQSSRYLVKRTGEKVFLECVQDMDHENMFWYRQDPGLGLRLIYFSYDVKMKEKGDIPEGYSVSREKKERFSLILESASTNQTSMYLCASSHDAGLAGGTGELFFGEGSRLTVL.

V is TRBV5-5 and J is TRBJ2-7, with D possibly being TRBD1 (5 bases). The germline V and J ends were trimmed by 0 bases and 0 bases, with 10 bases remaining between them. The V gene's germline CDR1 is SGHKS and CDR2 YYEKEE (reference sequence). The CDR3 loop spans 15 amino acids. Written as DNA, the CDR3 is TGTGCCAGCAGCTTGGTAGGGGTCGGCTCCTACGAGCAGTACTTC. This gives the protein CASSLVGVGSYEQYF. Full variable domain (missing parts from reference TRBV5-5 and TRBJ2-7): DAGVTQSPTHLIKTRGQQVTLRCSPISGHKSVSWYQQVLGQGPQFIFQYYEKEERGRGNFPDRFSARQFPNYSSELNVNALLLGDSALYLCASSLVGVGSYEQYFGPGTRLTVT.

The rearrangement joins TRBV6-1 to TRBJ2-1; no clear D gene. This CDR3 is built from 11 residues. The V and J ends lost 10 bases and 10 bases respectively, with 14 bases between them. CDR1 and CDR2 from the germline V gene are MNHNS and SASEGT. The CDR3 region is CATTDRSEQFF. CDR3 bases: TGTGCCACCACGGACCGCTCGGAGCAGTTCTTC.

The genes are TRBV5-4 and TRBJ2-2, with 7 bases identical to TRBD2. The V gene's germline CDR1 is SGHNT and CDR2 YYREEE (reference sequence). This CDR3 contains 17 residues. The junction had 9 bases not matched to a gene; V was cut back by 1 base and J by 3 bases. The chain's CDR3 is CASSLSMGEGYTGELFF. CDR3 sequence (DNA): TGTGCCAGCAGCTTGTCCATGGGGGAGGGGTACACCGGGGAGCTGTTTTTT. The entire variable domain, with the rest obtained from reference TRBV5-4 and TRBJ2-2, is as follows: ETGVTQSPTHLIKTRGQQVTLRCSSQSGHNTVSWYQQALGQGPQFIFQYYREEENGRGNFPPRFSGLQFPNYSSELNVNALELDDSALYLCASSLSMGEGYTGELFFGEGSRLTVL.

DNA for the CDR3: TGTGCCAGCAGCTTTACAGGCGGTAATGAAAAACTGTTTTTT. Amino acid sequence: CASSFTGGNEKLFF. V gene TRBV7-3 combines with J gene TRBJ1-4; a weak D match, TRBD1 (5 bases). This CDR3 is 14 amino acids long. Trimming pared 3 bases from V and 4 bases from J, leaving 9 bases between. CDR1 and CDR2 from the germline V gene are SGHTA and FQGTGA. Using reference TRBV7-3 and TRBJ1-4 for the parts outside the CDR3, the full variable domain is GAGVSQTPSNKVTEKGKYVELRCDPISGHTALYWYRQSLGQGPEFLIYFQGTGAADDSGLPNDRFFAVRPEGSVSTLKIQRTERGDSAVYLCASSFTGGNEKLFFGSGTQLSVL.

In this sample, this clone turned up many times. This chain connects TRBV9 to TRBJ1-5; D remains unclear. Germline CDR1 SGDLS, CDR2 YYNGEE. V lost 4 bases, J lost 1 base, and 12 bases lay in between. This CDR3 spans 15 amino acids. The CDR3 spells CASSPSVMSNQPQHF. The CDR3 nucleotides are TGTGCCAGCAGCCCATCCGTGATGAGCAATCAGCCCCAGCATTTT.

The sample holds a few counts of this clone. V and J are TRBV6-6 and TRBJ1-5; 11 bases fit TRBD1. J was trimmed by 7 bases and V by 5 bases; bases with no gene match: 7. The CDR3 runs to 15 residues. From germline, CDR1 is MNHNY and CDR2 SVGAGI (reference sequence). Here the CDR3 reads CASSTRTGGRQPQHF. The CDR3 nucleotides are TGTGCCAGCAGTACCCGGACAGGGGGCAGACAGCCCCAGCATTTT.

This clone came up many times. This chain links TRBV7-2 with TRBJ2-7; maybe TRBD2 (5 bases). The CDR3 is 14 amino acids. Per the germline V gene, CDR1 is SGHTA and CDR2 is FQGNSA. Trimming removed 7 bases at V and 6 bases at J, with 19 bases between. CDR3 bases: TGTGCCAGCACCGAGACCGGGGTGGCGGGCGAGCAGTACTTC. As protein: CASTETGVAGEQYF.

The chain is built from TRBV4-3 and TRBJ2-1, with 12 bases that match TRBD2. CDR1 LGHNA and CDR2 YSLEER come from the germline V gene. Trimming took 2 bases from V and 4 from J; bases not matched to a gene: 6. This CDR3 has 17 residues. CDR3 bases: TGCGCCAGCAGCCAATCGACTAGCGGGAGCGTTTACAATGAGCAGTTCTTC. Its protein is CASSQSTSGSVYNEQFF.

CDR3 nucleotides: TGTGCCAGCAGTTTATCAGCAGTCGGGGAGCTGTTTTTT. Translation gives CASSLSAVGELFF. The genes are TRBV28 and TRBJ2-2; no clear D. From germline, CDR1 is MDHEN and CDR2 SYDVKM. Trimming stripped 1 base from V and 7 bases from J, with 7 bases between. The CDR3 has 13 residues.

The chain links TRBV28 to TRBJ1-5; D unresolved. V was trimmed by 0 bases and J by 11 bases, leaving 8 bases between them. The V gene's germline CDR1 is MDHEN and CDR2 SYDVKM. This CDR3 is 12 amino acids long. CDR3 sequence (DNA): TGTGCCAGCAGTTTATGGACCCAGGCCCAGCATTTT. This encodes CASSLWTQAQHF.

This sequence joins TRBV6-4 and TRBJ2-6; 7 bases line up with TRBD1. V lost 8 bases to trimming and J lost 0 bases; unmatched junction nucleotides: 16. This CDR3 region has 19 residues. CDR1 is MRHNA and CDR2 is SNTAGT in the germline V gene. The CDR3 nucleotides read TGTGCCAGCCGACAGGGACCCCCGCCCCCTCTCTCTGGGGCCAACGTCCTGACTTTC. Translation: CASRQGPPPPLSGANVLTF.

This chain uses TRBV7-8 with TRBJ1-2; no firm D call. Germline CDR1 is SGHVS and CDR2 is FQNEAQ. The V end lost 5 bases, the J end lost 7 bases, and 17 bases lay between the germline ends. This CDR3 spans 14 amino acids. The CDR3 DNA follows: TGTGCCAGCAGCCTTCGGGAGGGAATCGGTGGCTACACCTTC. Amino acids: CASSLREGIGGYTF. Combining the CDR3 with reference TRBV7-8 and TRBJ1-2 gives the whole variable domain GAGVSQSPRYKVAKRGQDVALRCDPISGHVSLFWYQQALGQGPEFLTYFQNEAQLDKSGLPSDRFFAERPEGSVSTLKIQRTQQEDSAVYLCASSLREGIGGYTFGSGTRLTVV.

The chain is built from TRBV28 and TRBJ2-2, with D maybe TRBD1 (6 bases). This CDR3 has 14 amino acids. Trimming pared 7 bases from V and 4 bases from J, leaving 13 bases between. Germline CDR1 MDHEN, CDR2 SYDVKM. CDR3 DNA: TGTGCCAGCATAACAGGGCAGGGCACCGGGGAGCTGTTTTTT. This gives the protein CASITGQGTGELFF.

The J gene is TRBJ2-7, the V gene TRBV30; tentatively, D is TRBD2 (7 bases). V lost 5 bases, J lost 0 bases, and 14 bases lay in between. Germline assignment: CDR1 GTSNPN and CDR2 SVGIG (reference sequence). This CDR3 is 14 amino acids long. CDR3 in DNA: TGTGCCTGGGCCAAGGGGGGGTACTCCTACGAGCAGTACTTC. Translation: CAWAKGGYSYEQYF.

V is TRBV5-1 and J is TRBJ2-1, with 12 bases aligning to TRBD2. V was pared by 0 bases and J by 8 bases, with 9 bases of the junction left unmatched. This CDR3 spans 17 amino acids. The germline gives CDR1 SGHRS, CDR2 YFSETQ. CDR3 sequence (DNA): TGCGCCAGCAGCTTGGTTCCTAGCGGGAGGGCCGATTATGAGCAGTTCTTC. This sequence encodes CASSLVPSGRADYEQFF.